This T cell receptor (beta chain) was recorded in a study of OX40 agonist ivuxolimab in advanced cancers. As for the study in general: Checkpoint inhibitors had been given previously to approximately 40% of patients.

In its sample, this clone was seen once. TCRdb's copy holds only in-frame clones and misses some; the assay was immunoSEQ multiplex PCR. The sample contains 6,000 or so clones, 84% of which appear only once. The CDR3 spans 17 residues. Germline V CDR1 and CDR2: PRHDT, FYEKMQ (reference sequence). With 0 bases removed from V and 0 bases from J, the gap between germline ends came to 15 bases. This chain connects TRBV13 to TRBJ2-7; weak D call: TRBD1 (5 bases). Here the sequenced sample was CD4+ or CD8+ T cells sorted from blood, taken in a trial of the OX40 agonist ivuxolimab. The clonotype comes from an adult with an advanced solid tumor such as melanoma, head and neck, liver or kidney cancer. CDR3 coding DNA: TGTGCCAGCAGCTTAGGATCGAGACAGCGAATCTCCTACGAGCAGTACTTC. This codes for CASSLGSRQRISYEQYF.